These T cell receptor beta chains were read from a single sample in a study of cytomegalovirus exposure and HLA in healthy donors. Sequencing used immunoSEQ multiplex PCR; TCRdb keeps in-frame clones, though not all of them. In the table there are 120,000 or so clones, nearly 80% of which are singletons. Sequencing input: PBMCs. These receptors all come from a woman aged 25 to 45 in good health and CMV-seronegative. Each CDR3 is given with its conserved first and last residue. A D gene is named only where the DNA matches it firmly. Only some rows state a clone size, as once, few, many or a class for expanded clones.

CDR3 length: 13; D gene: .; V gene: TRBV13; clone size: .; J gene: TRBJ2-7; CDR3 DNA: TGTGCCAGCAGCCAGGCCCTGGACTACGAGCAGTACTTC; CDR3 protein: CASSQALDYEQYF
CDR3 length: 16; D gene: TRBD1; V gene: TRBV29-1; clone size: .; J gene: TRBJ2-2; CDR3 DNA: TGCAGCGTTTGGGACAGGGGGCACGGAAACACCGGGGAGCTGTTTTTT; CDR3 protein: CSVWDRGHGNTGELFF
CDR3 length: 14; D gene: TRBD1; V gene: TRBV10-3; clone size: .; J gene: TRBJ1-1; CDR3 DNA: TGTGCCATCGCGTCAGGGGGCCCGAACACTGAAGCTTTCTTT; CDR3 protein: CAIASGGPNTEAFF
CDR3 length: 15; D gene: .; V gene: TRBV6-5; clone size: .; J gene: TRBJ1-1; CDR3 DNA: TGTGCCAGCAGTTACGTGACAGGCGGGCGTACTGAAGCTTTCTTT; CDR3 protein: CASSYVTGGRTEAFF
CDR3 length: 17; D gene: TRBD2; V gene: TRBV5-4; clone size: .; J gene: TRBJ2-2; CDR3 DNA: TGTGCCAGCAGCTTGCCGGGACTAGCAGCGAACACCGGGGAGCTGTTTTTT; CDR3 protein: CASSLPGLAANTGELFF
CDR3 length: 17; D gene: TRBD1; V gene: TRBV14; clone size: .; J gene: TRBJ2-6; CDR3 DNA: TGTGCCAGCAGCCGAAGGACAGGGACTTTGGGGGCCAACGTCCTGACTTTC; CDR3 protein: CASSRRTGTLGANVLTF
CDR3 length: 14; D gene: .; V gene: TRBV7-9; clone size: .; J gene: TRBJ2-1; CDR3 DNA: TGTGCCAGCAGCCCAGGGGTGGCCGTCAATGAGCAGTTCTTC; CDR3 protein: CASSPGVAVNEQFF
CDR3 length: 13; D gene: TRBD1; V gene: TRBV25-1; clone size: once; J gene: TRBJ1-6; CDR3 DNA: TGTGCCAGCAGCCTGACAGGGGGTTCACCCCTCCACTTT; CDR3 protein: CASSLTGGSPLHF
CDR3 length: 16; D gene: TRBD1; V gene: TRBV4-3; clone size: once; J gene: TRBJ1-1; CDR3 DNA: TGCGCCAGCAGCCAGCAACCGGGACAGGGGAACACTGAAGCTTTCTTT; CDR3 protein: CASSQQPGQGNTEAFF
CDR3 length: 14; D gene: .; V gene: TRBV19; clone size: .; J gene: TRBJ1-5; CDR3 DNA: TGTGCCAGTAGTGACAGAGTTAGCAATCAGCCCCAGCATTTT; CDR3 protein: CASSDRVSNQPQHF
CDR3 length: 15; D gene: .; V gene: TRBV7-8; clone size: .; J gene: TRBJ2-1; CDR3 DNA: TGTGCCAGCAGCTTAGACAGGAGCTCCTACAATGAGCAGTTCTTC; CDR3 protein: CASSLDRSSYNEQFF
CDR3 length: 15; D gene: TRBD2; V gene: TRBV6-5; clone size: few; J gene: TRBJ2-7; CDR3 DNA: TGTGCCAGCAGTCCCTGGACTAGCGCCACCTACGAGCAGTACTTC; CDR3 protein: CASSPWTSATYEQYF
CDR3 length: 13; D gene: .; V gene: TRBV6-6; clone size: .; J gene: TRBJ1-1; CDR3 DNA: TGTGCCAGCACAAAACTATGGAACACTGAAGCTTTCTTT; CDR3 protein: CASTKLWNTEAFF
CDR3 length: 13; D gene: .; V gene: TRBV11-2; clone size: .; J gene: TRBJ2-5; CDR3 DNA: TGTGCCAGCAGCTTAGGACTACAAGAGACCCAGTACTTC; CDR3 protein: CASSLGLQETQYF
CDR3 length: 15; D gene: .; V gene: TRBV4-3; clone size: .; J gene: TRBJ1-2; CDR3 DNA: TGCGCCAGCAGCCAAGAAACAGTAGCTAACTATGGCTACACCTTC; CDR3 protein: CASSQETVANYGYTF
CDR3 length: 17; D gene: .; V gene: TRBV4-2; clone size: .; J gene: TRBJ2-4; CDR3 DNA: TGTGCCAGCAGTATCGAAACTCAGGGACTAGCCAAAAACATTCAGTACTTC; CDR3 protein: CASSIETQGLAKNIQYF
CDR3 length: 15; D gene: TRBD1; V gene: TRBV6-4; clone size: .; J gene: TRBJ2-2; CDR3 DNA: TGTGCCAGCAGTAAAGGGACAGGTAGTAGCGGCGAGCTGTTTTTT; CDR3 protein: CASSKGTGSSGELFF
CDR3 length: 10; D gene: .; V gene: TRBV25-1; clone size: .; J gene: TRBJ2-5; CDR3 DNA: TGTGCCAGCAGTGATTGGGAGTGGTACTTC; CDR3 protein: CASSDWEWYF
CDR3 length: 14; D gene: .; V gene: TRBV28; clone size: .; J gene: TRBJ2-5; CDR3 DNA: TGTGCCAGCAGTTTAGGAGGAAACCAAGAGACCCAGTACTTC; CDR3 protein: CASSLGGNQETQYF
CDR3 length: 16; D gene: TRBD1; V gene: TRBV7-2; clone size: .; J gene: TRBJ1-1; CDR3 DNA: TGTGCCAGCAGACGAGGGGTACAGGGGGCTGAGACTGAAGCTTTCTTT; CDR3 protein: CASRRGVQGAETEAFF
CDR3 length: 13; D gene: .; V gene: TRBV9; clone size: .; J gene: TRBJ1-1; CDR3 DNA: TGTGCCAGCAGCGCAATCGCGGCCACTGAAGCTTTCTTT; CDR3 protein: CASSAIAATEAFF
CDR3 length: 13; D gene: TRBD2; V gene: TRBV25-1; clone size: .; J gene: TRBJ2-5; CDR3 DNA: TGTGCCAGCAGTTTCGAGCGGGGAGAGACCCAGTACTTC; CDR3 protein: CASSFERGETQYF
CDR3 length: 12; D gene: .; V gene: TRBV4-1; clone size: .; J gene: TRBJ1-2; CDR3 DNA: TGCGCCGGCAGCCATCCCCGTTCCGGCTACACCTTC; CDR3 protein: CAGSHPRSGYTF
CDR3 length: 16; D gene: TRBD1; V gene: TRBV28; clone size: .; J gene: TRBJ2-3; CDR3 DNA: TGTGCCAGCAGTCCCTACCGGGACAGTTACACAGATACGCAGTATTTT; CDR3 protein: CASSPYRDSYTDTQYF
CDR3 length: 20; D gene: TRBD2; V gene: TRBV28; clone size: .; J gene: TRBJ2-5; CDR3 DNA: TGTGCCAGCAGTCCCCTGCCTGGACTAGCGGGAGTGGGCCACCGGGAGACCCAGTACTTC; CDR3 protein: CASSPLPGLAGVGHRETQYF
CDR3 length: 14; D gene: TRBD1; V gene: TRBV9; clone size: .; J gene: TRBJ2-7; CDR3 DNA: TGTGCCAGCAGTGCAGGGGGCGCAGGTTACGAGCAGTACTTC; CDR3 protein: CASSAGGAGYEQYF
CDR3 length: 15; D gene: TRBD2; V gene: TRBV15; clone size: .; J gene: TRBJ2-1; CDR3 DNA: TGTGCCACCAGCAGAGGGTCGGGGGGTCGGGATGAGCAGTTCTTC; CDR3 protein: CATSRGSGGRDEQFF
CDR3 length: 11; D gene: .; V gene: TRBV27; clone size: .; J gene: TRBJ2-7; CDR3 DNA: TGTGCCAGCCATCACACAAACGAGCAGTACTTC; CDR3 protein: CASHHTNEQYF
CDR3 length: 11; D gene: .; V gene: TRBV5-6; clone size: .; J gene: TRBJ2-7; CDR3 DNA: TGTGCCAGCAGCTTCGGTTACGAGCAGTACTTC; CDR3 protein: CASSFGYEQYF
CDR3 length: 14; D gene: .; V gene: TRBV9; clone size: .; J gene: TRBJ1-2; CDR3 DNA: TGTGCCAGCAGCCCCGATCGGTTCTCTTCGGGCTACACCTTC; CDR3 protein: CASSPDRFSSGYTF
CDR3 length: 16; D gene: TRBD2; V gene: TRBV4-1; clone size: .; J gene: TRBJ2-1; CDR3 DNA: TGCGCCAGCAGGGACTTAGCGGGAGCAAAGCATAATGAGCAGTTCTTC; CDR3 protein: CASRDLAGAKHNEQFF
CDR3 length: 15; D gene: TRBD1; V gene: TRBV10-3; clone size: .; J gene: TRBJ1-5; CDR3 DNA: TGTGCCATCAGTCCCGGGACAGGGTTCAATCAGCCCCAGCATTTT; CDR3 protein: CAISPGTGFNQPQHF
CDR3 length: 16; D gene: TRBD1; V gene: TRBV7-6; clone size: .; J gene: TRBJ1-3; CDR3 DNA: TGTGCCAGCAGCTTAGCGAGACAGGGTTCGGGAAACACCATATATTTT; CDR3 protein: CASSLARQGSGNTIYF
CDR3 length: 14; D gene: .; V gene: TRBV6-1; clone size: once; J gene: TRBJ1-5; CDR3 DNA: TGTGCCAGCAGCCGGTGGGGAGAAGGGCAGCCCCAGCATTTT; CDR3 protein: CASSRWGEGQPQHF
CDR3 length: 14; D gene: .; V gene: TRBV18; clone size: .; J gene: TRBJ1-4; CDR3 DNA: TGTGCCAGCTCACCGGGCCAGCTCGGCGAAAAACTGTTTTTT; CDR3 protein: CASSPGQLGEKLFF
CDR3 length: 13; D gene: .; V gene: TRBV6-5; clone size: .; J gene: TRBJ1-5; CDR3 DNA: TGTGCCAGCAGTTTACAGGCCTATCAGCCCCAGCATTTT; CDR3 protein: CASSLQAYQPQHF
CDR3 length: 18; D gene: TRBD1; V gene: TRBV4-1; clone size: few; J gene: TRBJ1-6; CDR3 DNA: TGCGCCAGCAGCCAAGACGGGACAGGGGGCTCCTATAATTCACCCCTCCACTTT; CDR3 protein: CASSQDGTGGSYNSPLHF
CDR3 length: 19; D gene: .; V gene: TRBV10-1; clone size: few; J gene: TRBJ2-1; CDR3 DNA: TGCGCCAGCAGTTATCGGGTATGCCGACTAGTTTTTGTTTACAATGAGCAGTTCTTC; CDR3 protein: CASSYRVCRLVFVYNEQFF
CDR3 length: 12; D gene: .; V gene: TRBV30; clone size: .; J gene: TRBJ2-7; CDR3 DNA: TGTGCCTGGAGTGTTTGGGGAGACGAGCAGTACTTC; CDR3 protein: CAWSVWGDEQYF
CDR3 length: 15; D gene: .; V gene: TRBV5-6; clone size: .; J gene: TRBJ2-7; CDR3 DNA: TGTGCCAGCAGCTTGGGTGACACCCTCCCCTACGAGCAGTACTTC; CDR3 protein: CASSLGDTLPYEQYF
CDR3 length: 15; D gene: TRBD1; V gene: TRBV9; clone size: .; J gene: TRBJ2-7; CDR3 DNA: TGTGCCAGCAGCTTCGCCGACAGGGATTCCTACGAGCAGTACTTC; CDR3 protein: CASSFADRDSYEQYF
CDR3 length: 17; D gene: TRBD1; V gene: TRBV5-1; clone size: .; J gene: TRBJ1-1; CDR3 DNA: TGCGCCAGCAGCAACTGGGACAGGAGTTTAGGGAACACTGAAGCTTTCTTT; CDR3 protein: CASSNWDRSLGNTEAFF
CDR3 length: 15; D gene: .; V gene: TRBV28; clone size: .; J gene: TRBJ2-4; CDR3 DNA: TGTGCCAGCAGTAGACAGGATTTTGCCAAAAACATTCAGTACTTC; CDR3 protein: CASSRQDFAKNIQYF
CDR3 length: 14; D gene: .; V gene: TRBV30; clone size: .; J gene: TRBJ1-6; CDR3 DNA: TGTGCCTGGAGTGTATTGGCAGTTAATTCACCCCTCCACTTT; CDR3 protein: CAWSVLAVNSPLHF
CDR3 length: 14; D gene: .; V gene: TRBV6-1; clone size: .; J gene: TRBJ2-7; CDR3 DNA: TGTGCCAGCAGCCAACTAGGACTGTCCTACGAGCAGTACTTC; CDR3 protein: CASSQLGLSYEQYF
CDR3 length: 10; D gene: .; V gene: TRBV2; clone size: once; J gene: TRBJ2-3; CDR3 DNA: TGTGCCAGCAGCGTTGATACGCAGTATTTT; CDR3 protein: CASSVDTQYF
CDR3 length: 14; D gene: .; V gene: TRBV6-5; clone size: .; J gene: TRBJ2-7; CDR3 DNA: TGTGCCAGTTCCTTTGGGCAGTCTAAGGACGAGCAGTACTTC; CDR3 protein: CASSFGQSKDEQYF
CDR3 length: 15; D gene: TRBD1; V gene: TRBV4-1; clone size: .; J gene: TRBJ2-7; CDR3 DNA: TGCGCCAGCAGCCAAGAAACAGGGGGCGGCTACGAGCAGTACTTC; CDR3 protein: CASSQETGGGYEQYF
CDR3 length: 13; D gene: .; V gene: TRBV6-5; clone size: .; J gene: TRBJ2-1; CDR3 DNA: TGTGCCAGCAGTTACCTAGGGGACAATGAGCAGTTCTTC; CDR3 protein: CASSYLGDNEQFF
CDR3 length: 16; D gene: TRBD1; V gene: TRBV5-1; clone size: .; J gene: TRBJ1-2; CDR3 DNA: TGCGCCAGCAGCTCAACTCCGGGACAGGTTAACTATGGCTACACCTTC; CDR3 protein: CASSSTPGQVNYGYTF
CDR3 length: 16; D gene: .; V gene: TRBV5-4; clone size: .; J gene: TRBJ2-1; CDR3 DNA: TGTGCCAGCAGCCTTGCGGTTAGGAGGAGTGCCAATGAGCAGTTCTTC; CDR3 protein: CASSLAVRRSANEQFF
CDR3 length: 15; D gene: TRBD2; V gene: TRBV7-2; clone size: .; J gene: TRBJ2-7; CDR3 DNA: TGTGCCAGCAGCCCATCCGGACTAGCCTTTGGGGAGCAGTACTTC; CDR3 protein: CASSPSGLAFGEQYF
CDR3 length: 15; D gene: TRBD1; V gene: TRBV9; clone size: few; J gene: TRBJ2-1; CDR3 DNA: TGTGCCAGCAGCTTCGGACAGGGGATCTATAATGAGCAGTTCTTC; CDR3 protein: CASSFGQGIYNEQFF
CDR3 length: 13; D gene: TRBD1; V gene: TRBV7-9; clone size: .; J gene: TRBJ2-7; CDR3 DNA: TGTGCCAGCAGGCGAAAGGGACAGTACGAGCAGTACTTC; CDR3 protein: CASRRKGQYEQYF